The 13 T cell receptor beta chains reported below all come from one sample, sequenced in a study of patients and donors after allogeneic stem cell transplantation (dated by TCRdb to 2019 to 2021). Library generation was performed with RT-PCR. The data were produced on a NextSeq 550. The public sequencing data were trimmed at Q25 with fastp and processed into clonotypes with MiXCR by TCRdb, which kept only in-frame beta chains. Rows merge per CDR3 protein into single entries with the most common DNA and genes. A total of fewer than 500,000 distinct CDR3 sequences appear in this sample, 15% to 20% of them only once. The ten largest account for 7% to 7.5% of the sample. The sequenced sample was blood, either unsorted or a sorted T cell fraction (not recorded which). These receptors all stem from a human donor who was either an allogeneic HSCT recipient or a stem cell or donor lymphocyte infusion donor (not recorded which). It is not recorded whose cells these are; they may come from a transplant donor.

The sample holds a few counts of this clonotype. This chain joins TRBV27 and TRBJ1-5; 7 bases line up with TRBD1. CDR1 and CDR2 from the germline V gene are MNHEY and SMNVEV (reference sequence). V trimming: 5 bases; J trimming: 5 bases; junction bases outside the gene matches: 6. The CDR3 covers 14 residues. The CDR3 spells CASSLNRGDQPQHF. CDR3 coding DNA: TGTGCCAGCAGTCTAAACAGGGGAGATCAGCCCCAGCATTTT.

CDR3 amino acids: CSARGGAPETQYF. CDR3 in DNA: TGCAGTGCTAGAGGGGGGGCCCCAGAGACCCAGTACTTC. This sequence joins TRBV20-1 and TRBJ2-5, with D perhaps matching TRBD1 or TRBD2 (6 bases each). V was pared by 1 base and J by 4 bases, with 10 bases between. CDR1 DFQATT and CDR2 SNEGSKA come from the germline V gene (reference sequence). The CDR3 contains 13 residues.

This clonotype was observed a handful of times. J is TRBJ2-5 and V is TRBV29-1; D may be TRBD1 (6 bases). The CDR3 has 14 amino acids. Germline V CDR1 and CDR2: SQVTM, ANQGSEA. Trimming pared 6 bases from V and 2 bases from J, leaving 16 bases between. CDR3 DNA sequence: TGCAGCGTCATCCACGACAGGCCGCAAGAGACCCAGTACTTC. Encoded protein: CSVIHDRPQETQYF.

This clonotype was found a few times. The V call is TRBV3-1, the J call TRBJ1-1; no clear D gene. The germline gives CDR1 LGHDT, CDR2 YNNKEL (reference sequence). V lost 1 base and J lost 6, with 12 bases in between. This CDR3 has 14 residues. The CDR3 sequence: CASSQVVADAEAFF. Here the CDR3 DNA reads TGTGCCAGCAGCCAAGTAGTGGCGGACGCTGAAGCTTTCTTT. The whole variable domain, remainder taken from reference TRBV3-1 and TRBJ1-1, is DTAVSQTPKYLVTQMGNDKSIKCEQNLGHDTMYWYKQDSKKFLKIMFSYNNKELIINETVPNRFSPKSPDKAHLNLHINSLELGDSAVYFCASSQVVADAEAFFGQGTRLTVV.

There are a few counts of this clonotype. The chain combines TRBV30 with TRBJ1-3; possibly TRBD1 for D (6 bases). This CDR3 has 14 amino acids. The germline V gene has CDR1 GTSNPN and CDR2 SVGIG (reference sequence). Trimming took off 3 bases at V and 2 bases at J, with 11 bases between the two ends. The CDR3 region has the DNA TGTGCCTGGAGGAGGGGGACTCCTGGAAACACCATATATTTT. Translating gives CAWRRGTPGNTIYF.

This clonotype was detected many times. The chain uses TRBV29-1 and TRBJ2-1; 8 bases align to TRBD2. Trimming cost V 6 bases and J 2 bases; bases outside gene matches: 12. The CDR3 spans 16 residues. Germline CDR1 reads SQVTM; CDR2 reads ANQGSEA. DNA of the CDR3: TGCAGCGTCGCCGCCCACTCACTAGCGGCCTACAATGAGCAGTTCTTC. Its protein product is CSVAAHSLAAYNEQFF.

This clonotype showed up just a few times. CDR3 in DNA: TGTGCCAGCAGCCTACCCTCGCGAGGGAGCGCAGATACGCAGTATTTT. Protein product: CASSLPSRGSADTQYF. The chain links TRBV14 to TRBJ2-3; tentative D call: TRBD2 (5 bases). The CDR3 is made up of 16 amino acids. With 4 bases removed from V and 4 bases from J, the gap between germline ends came to 18 bases. Germline V gene lookup returns CDR1 SGHDN and CDR2 FVKESK.

The chain couples TRBV20-1 to TRBJ2-5, with a tentative D call TRBD1 (5 bases). The V and J ends lost 5 bases and 5 bases respectively, with 9 bases between them. CDR1 is DFQATT and CDR2 is SNEGSKA in the germline V gene (reference sequence). The length of the CDR3 is 11 residues. The CDR3 nucleotides are TGCAGTGCTTTTAAGGGGGAGACCCAGTACTTC. Encoded protein: CSAFKGETQYF.

The chain combines TRBV5-6 with TRBJ1-2, with 7 bases that match TRBD1. This CDR3 is built from 14 residues. J gave up 11 bases and V 2 bases, and 12 bases lay outside the gene matches. The germline V gene has CDR1 SGHDT and CDR2 YYEEEE. CDR3 amino acids: CASSLADRSLRYTF. The CDR3 nucleotides read TGTGCCAGCAGCTTAGCGGACAGGAGCCTGAGGTACACCTTC.

This clonotype occurred many times. The V and J genes are TRBV5-1 and TRBJ2-3, with D perhaps matching TRBD1 or TRBD2 (5 bases each). Germline CDR1 SGHRS, CDR2 YFSETQ. The CDR3 sequence is 15 residues long. V lost 0 bases and J lost 2, with 10 bases in between. DNA for the CDR3: TGCGCCAGCAGCTTGGAGGGGAGATTCACAGATACGCAGTATTTT. Its protein product is CASSLEGRFTDTQYF.

In its sample, this clonotype was seen many times. The chain joins TRBV5-1 to TRBJ2-4, with 7 positions matching TRBD1. CDR1 is SGHRS and CDR2 is YFSETQ in the germline V gene. After removal of 4 bases from V and 7 bases from J, the junction contained 8 bases not matched to a gene. The CDR3 has 14 amino acids. DNA of the CDR3: TGCGCCAGCAGCAACGACAGGGTTCCGAACATTCAGTACTTC. Its translation is CASSNDRVPNIQYF.

This clonotype was detected only a few times. The chain joins TRBV7-9 to TRBJ2-4; TRBD2 is a possible D gene (5 bases). The CDR3 is 14 residues long. V gave up 5 bases and J gave up 7 bases, with 15 bases separating them. Germline V gives CDR1 SEHNR, CDR2 FQNEAQ (reference sequence). The CDR3 DNA reads as TGTGCCAGCAGCCCAACGGGGATAGGGAACATTCAGTACTTC. It encodes CASSPTGIGNIQYF.

At least ten counts were recorded for this clonotype. The chain is built from TRBV12-3 or TRBV12-4 and TRBJ1-2; unclear D gene. Deletions cut 5 bases from V and 5 bases from J, with 12 bases between. This CDR3 spans 13 amino acids. CDR3 DNA sequence: TGTGCCAGCAGTCCCGTAATTAGTTATGGCTACACCTTC. It is translated as CASSPVISYGYTF.